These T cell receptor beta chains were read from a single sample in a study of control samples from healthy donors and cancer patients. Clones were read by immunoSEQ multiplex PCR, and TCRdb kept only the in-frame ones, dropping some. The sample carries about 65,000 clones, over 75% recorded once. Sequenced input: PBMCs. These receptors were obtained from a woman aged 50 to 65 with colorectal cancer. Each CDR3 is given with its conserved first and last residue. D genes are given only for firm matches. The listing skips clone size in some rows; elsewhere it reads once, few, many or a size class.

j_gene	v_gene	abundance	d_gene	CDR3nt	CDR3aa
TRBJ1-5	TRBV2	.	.	TGTGCCAGCACTATGGAGGTCGGTCAGCCCCAGCATTTT	CASTMEVGQPQHF
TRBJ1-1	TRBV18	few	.	TGTGCCAGCTCACTAGACAGGAACACTGAAGCTTTCTTT	CASSLDRNTEAFF
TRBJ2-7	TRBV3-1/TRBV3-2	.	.	TGTGCCAGCAGCCAGAACGTGGCGGCGATATCCTACGAGCAGTACTTC	CASSQNVAAISYEQYF
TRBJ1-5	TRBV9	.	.	TGTGCCAGCAGCGTAGGTACAGGGAGCAATCAGCCCCAGCATTTT	CASSVGTGSNQPQHF
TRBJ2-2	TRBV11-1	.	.	TGTGCCAGCAGCCCGGATAGAACCACCGGGGAGCTGTTTTTT	CASSPDRTTGELFF
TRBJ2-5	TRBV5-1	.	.	TGCGCCAGCAGCTTGGAGGGCCGCCAAGAGACCCAGTACTTC	CASSLEGRQETQYF
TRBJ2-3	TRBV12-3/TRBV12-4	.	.	TGTGCCAGCAGTTTATATATCGCAGATACGCAGTATTTT	CASSLYIADTQYF
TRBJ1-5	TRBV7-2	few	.	TGTGCCAGCAGCTTAGCTAAGGTTGGGGGCCAGCCCCAGCATTTT	CASSLAKVGGQPQHF
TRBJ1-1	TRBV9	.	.	TGTGCCAGCAGCGTAGACGGGGGGCCCACTGAAGCTTTCTTT	CASSVDGGPTEAFF
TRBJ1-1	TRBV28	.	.	TGTGCCAGCAAGGGGTCGGTCCGGAGGACTGAAGCTTTCTTT	CASKGSVRRTEAFF
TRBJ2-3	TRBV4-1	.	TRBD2	TGCGCCAGCAGCCAGTCTCTAGCGGGATCTCGCGCAGATACGCAGTATTTT	CASSQSLAGSRADTQYF
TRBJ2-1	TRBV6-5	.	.	TGTGCCAGCAGTTACCGCCAAAGACCCCCCTACAATGAGCAGTTCTTC	CASSYRQRPPYNEQFF
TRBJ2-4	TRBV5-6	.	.	TGTGCCAGCAGCTTCTCGGACATTCAGTACTTC	CASSFSDIQYF
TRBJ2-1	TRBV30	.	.	TGTTCCTGGAGATCATACAATGAGCAGTTCTTC	CSWRSYNEQFF
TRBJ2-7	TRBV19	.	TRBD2	TGTGCCAGTAGTATGGGTCTAGCGGACTACGAGCAGTACTTC	CASSMGLADYEQYF
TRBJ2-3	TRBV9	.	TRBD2	TGTGCCAGCAGCCTCGGGGCGGGGGACACAGATACGCAGTATTTT	CASSLGAGDTDTQYF
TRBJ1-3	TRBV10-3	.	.	TGTGCCATCAGTGAGTCCCCTAACTCTGGAAACACCATATATTTT	CAISESPNSGNTIYF
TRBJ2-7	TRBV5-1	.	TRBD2	TGCGCCAGCAGCTTGGTATCTAGCGGGAGGATGAACGAGCAGTACTTC	CASSLVSSGRMNEQYF
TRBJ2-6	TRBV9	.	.	TGTGCCAGCAGCGTTTCCTTTGGTGGCTCTGGGGCCAACGTCCTGACTTTC	CASSVSFGGSGANVLTF
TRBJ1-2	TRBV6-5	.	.	TGTGCCAGCAGTTACACAGGGAGGAGGTATGGCTACACCTTC	CASSYTGRRYGYTF
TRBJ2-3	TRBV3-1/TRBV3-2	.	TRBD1	TGTGCCAGCAGCCAAACTCACAGGGGGCTCGGAACAGATACGCAGTATTTT	CASSQTHRGLGTDTQYF
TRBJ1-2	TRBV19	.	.	TGTGCCAGTAGTATCAGAGAAAACTATGGCTACACCTTC	CASSIRENYGYTF
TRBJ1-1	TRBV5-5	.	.	TGTGCCAGCAGCGCTGGGGCCTCGGGGACTGAAGCTTTCTTT	CASSAGASGTEAFF
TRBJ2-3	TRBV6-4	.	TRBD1	TGTGCCAGCAGTGAGGGACAGGGGGCAGATACGCAGTATTTT	CASSEGQGADTQYF
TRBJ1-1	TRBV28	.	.	TGTGCCAGCAGTTTGTATAGGACTGAAGCTTTCTTT	CASSLYRTEAFF
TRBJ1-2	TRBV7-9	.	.	TGTGCCAGCAGCCCGAGTCTTAACTATGGCTACACCTTC	CASSPSLNYGYTF
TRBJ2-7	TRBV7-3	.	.	TGTGCCAGCAGCCTATACAAGAGCTCCTACGAGCAGTACTTC	CASSLYKSSYEQYF